This T cell receptor beta chain comes out of a study of T cell changes during pregnancy in multiple sclerosis. TCRdb's table, derived via immunoSEQ multiplex PCR, lists solely in-frame clones and lacks some. The sample yields some 80,000 clones, nearly 95% seen once. The sequencing used CD4+ T cells from peripheral blood mononuclear cells, collected after pregnancy. This clonotype was obtained from a female donor with multiple sclerosis, enrolled in a pregnancy study.

CDR3 amino acids: CAISSQGDTEAFF. The CDR3, as DNA: TGTGCCATCAGTTCCCAGGGTGACACTGAAGCTTTCTTT. The chain recombines TRBV10-3 with TRBJ1-1; tentatively, D is TRBD1 (5 bases). The V gene lost 5 bases and the J gene lost 3 bases, with 10 bases spanning the gap. The CDR3 contains 13 residues. Germline V gives CDR1 ENHRY, CDR2 SYGVKD.